The present T cell receptor beta chain was sequenced within a study of blood T cell repertoires in COVID-19. Study-level background: Whether acute or convalescent, the COVID-19 samples came from the United States, Italy and Spain. PBMCs, B-cell-depleted T cells, or T cells were the source of the cDNA or gDNA that made up the material.

The CDR3 loop spans 17 amino acids. Trimming cost V 5 bases and J 0 bases; bases outside gene matches: 10. The germline V gene has CDR1 SGHTA and CDR2 FQGNSA. As processed by the authors: Counts of nucleated cells, estimated from reference gene primer amplification, were obtained. Repertoires were generated with immunoSEQ multiplex PCR, while TCRdb's copy carries only in-frame clones and drops some. The V and J calls and clone size were taken over from that table, and D and trimming were inferred from the DNA. The profile shows approximately 33,000 clones, 78% of them singletons. The chain has TRBV7-2 and TRBJ1-3; 7 bases are shared with TRBD1. Sequencing was done on a sample of peripheral blood. The sequence was collected from a man in his 70s with acute or convalescent COVID-19. The CDR3 DNA reads as TGTGCCAGCAGCACTTTCGTGCGACAGGGCTCTGGAAACACCATATATTTT. Translation: CASSTFVRQGSGNTIYF.